Listed below are T cell receptor beta chains from one sample, sequenced in a study of vaccination effects on CD4 cells after COVID-19. These TCRs' antigens remain unknown. The repertoire was sequenced with immunoSEQ multiplex PCR; TCRdb's copy has only in-frame clones and lacks some. The repertoire has 55,000 to 70,000 clones, around 81% of them found once; the top ten carry roughly 2.4%. The source was CD4+ T cells from PBMCs cultured with HCoV-229E spike peptides, collected before COVID-19 vaccination. These receptor sequences come from a human donor who received a COVID-19 vaccine. The CDR3 runs from the conserved cysteine through the conserved F or W. Each record gives: J gene, V gene, clone size, D gene, CDR3 DNA, CDR3 protein. The D gene is left open where the match is weak. Size is stated for part of the rows, as once, few or many counts, or as a class when the clone is expanded.

J gene: TRBJ1-2; V gene: TRBV27; clone size: .; D gene: .; CDR3 DNA: TGTGCCAGCAGTTTTAACGAGGGACGAGATGGCTACACCTTC; CDR3 protein: CASSFNEGRDGYTF
J gene: TRBJ2-5; V gene: TRBV7-9; clone size: medium-sized; D gene: .; CDR3 DNA: TGTGCCAGCAGGATTACCGGGACCCAAGAGACCCAGTACTTC; CDR3 protein: CASRITGTQETQYF
J gene: TRBJ1-2; V gene: TRBV6-4; clone size: .; D gene: TRBD1; CDR3 DNA: TGTGCCAGCAGTGTTTCAGGGGGATACTATGGCTACACCTTC; CDR3 protein: CASSVSGGYYGYTF
J gene: TRBJ2-5; V gene: TRBV7-2; clone size: .; D gene: TRBD1; CDR3 DNA: TGTGCCAGCAGCTTAAGGTACTGGGACAGGGAAGAGACCCAGTACTTC; CDR3 protein: CASSLRYWDREETQYF
J gene: TRBJ1-1; V gene: TRBV24-1; clone size: .; D gene: .; CDR3 DNA: TGTGCCACCAGTGATGCGGGGACTGAAGCTTTCTTT; CDR3 protein: CATSDAGTEAFF
J gene: TRBJ2-2; V gene: TRBV24-1; clone size: few; D gene: TRBD2; CDR3 DNA: TGTGCCACCAGGGCTTCCGGGGGGTACACCGGGGAGCTGTTTTTT; CDR3 protein: CATRASGGYTGELFF
J gene: TRBJ1-4; V gene: TRBV5-1; clone size: .; D gene: .; CDR3 DNA: TGCGCCAGCACCCCCGGGACAACTAATGAAAAACTGTTTTTT; CDR3 protein: CASTPGTTNEKLFF
J gene: TRBJ1-4; V gene: TRBV9; clone size: .; D gene: TRBD1; CDR3 DNA: TGTGCCAGCAGCCCTGACAGGGGGTGGCCCAATGAAAAACTGTTTTTT; CDR3 protein: CASSPDRGWPNEKLFF
J gene: TRBJ2-1; V gene: TRBV11-3; clone size: .; D gene: TRBD2; CDR3 DNA: TGTGCCAGCAGCTTAGGACCCTCGCGGGGGGGGAAGAATGAGCAGTTCTTC; CDR3 protein: CASSLGPSRGGKNEQFF
J gene: TRBJ1-6; V gene: TRBV5-1; clone size: .; D gene: .; CDR3 DNA: TGCGCCAGCAGCCGGCTGGGGGCCGATTCACCCCTCCACTTT; CDR3 protein: CASSRLGADSPLHF
J gene: TRBJ2-3; V gene: TRBV10-1; clone size: .; D gene: .; CDR3 DNA: TGCGCCAGCAGTGTCCGAAGGATGGGGACAGATACGCAGTATTTT; CDR3 protein: CASSVRRMGTDTQYF
J gene: TRBJ2-3; V gene: TRBV5-8; clone size: few; D gene: TRBD2; CDR3 DNA: TGTGCCAGCCCCCGCGGTCCGGGGCTTAGCGGGGGGTCTAGCACAGATACGCAGTATTTT; CDR3 protein: CASPRGPGLSGGSSTDTQYF
J gene: TRBJ1-1; V gene: TRBV6-4; clone size: few; D gene: .; CDR3 DNA: TGTGCCAGCAGTGCCACAAGTAACACTGAAGCTTTCTTT; CDR3 protein: CASSATSNTEAFF
J gene: TRBJ1-3; V gene: TRBV3-1/TRBV3-2; clone size: .; D gene: .; CDR3 DNA: TGTGCCAGCAGCCAGACGGGATACACCATATATTTT; CDR3 protein: CASSQTGYTIYF
J gene: TRBJ2-1; V gene: TRBV7-2; clone size: .; D gene: TRBD2; CDR3 DNA: TGTGCCAGCAGCGGAGGACTAGCTGGAGACAATGAGCAGTTCTTC; CDR3 protein: CASSGGLAGDNEQFF
J gene: TRBJ1-6; V gene: TRBV2; clone size: once; D gene: .; CDR3 DNA: TGTGCCAGCAGTGACCGACCGGGGGGATCACCCCTCCACTTT; CDR3 protein: CASSDRPGGSPLHF
J gene: TRBJ2-5; V gene: TRBV7-7; clone size: .; D gene: .; CDR3 DNA: TGTGCCAGCAGCCCCCGTGGGGCTAACCAAGAGACCCAGTACTTC; CDR3 protein: CASSPRGANQETQYF
J gene: TRBJ2-1; V gene: TRBV7-2; clone size: few; D gene: TRBD1; CDR3 DNA: TGTGCCAGCAGCTTAGTGGGGACAGGGGGGCCCAATGAGCAGTTCTTC; CDR3 protein: CASSLVGTGGPNEQFF
J gene: TRBJ1-1; V gene: TRBV7-3; clone size: .; D gene: .; CDR3 DNA: TGTGCCAGCAGCCTAAACACGGGGAACACTGAAGCTTTCTTT; CDR3 protein: CASSLNTGNTEAFF
J gene: TRBJ2-5; V gene: TRBV6-5; clone size: .; D gene: TRBD2; CDR3 DNA: TGTGCCAGCAGAGACGGGACTACCGGAGAGACCCAGTACTTC; CDR3 protein: CASRDGTTGETQYF
J gene: TRBJ1-3; V gene: TRBV20-1; clone size: .; D gene: .; CDR3 DNA: TGCAGTGCTAGTCAAGAGGGCATATATTTT; CDR3 protein: CSASQEGIYF
J gene: TRBJ2-6; V gene: TRBV19; clone size: once; D gene: .; CDR3 DNA: TGTGCCAGTAGGGAGGGGGCGGTATCTGGGGCCAACGTCCTGACTTTC; CDR3 protein: CASREGAVSGANVLTF
J gene: TRBJ1-5; V gene: TRBV12-3/TRBV12-4; clone size: .; D gene: .; CDR3 DNA: TGTGCCAGCAGTTTTAAGGTCGATCAGCCCCAGCATTTT; CDR3 protein: CASSFKVDQPQHF
J gene: TRBJ2-5; V gene: TRBV6-6; clone size: .; D gene: TRBD1; CDR3 DNA: TGTGCCAGCCTAGAAGGGGGCCGAGAGACCCAGTACTTC; CDR3 protein: CASLEGGRETQYF
J gene: TRBJ2-5; V gene: TRBV18; clone size: .; D gene: .; CDR3 DNA: TGTGCCAGCTCACCACCGTCAAAGACCCAGTACTTC; CDR3 protein: CASSPPSKTQYF
J gene: TRBJ2-3; V gene: TRBV18; clone size: once; D gene: .; CDR3 DNA: TGTGCCAGCTCACCAGGAGGCAGCACAGATACGCAGTATTTT; CDR3 protein: CASSPGGSTDTQYF
J gene: TRBJ2-1; V gene: TRBV15; clone size: .; D gene: .; CDR3 DNA: TGTGCCACCAGTGTTTACAGGTACAATGAGCAGTTCTTC; CDR3 protein: CATSVYRYNEQFF
J gene: TRBJ1-2; V gene: TRBV2; clone size: once; D gene: .; CDR3 DNA: TGTGCCAGCAGTGAAGACAGACCCGGGAGTCGTGGCTACACCTTC; CDR3 protein: CASSEDRPGSRGYTF
J gene: TRBJ2-5; V gene: TRBV7-8; clone size: many; D gene: TRBD2; CDR3 DNA: TGTGCCAGCAGCCAGGGGAATAGCGGGGGGGCGGGTGAGACCCAGTACTTC; CDR3 protein: CASSQGNSGGAGETQYF
J gene: TRBJ1-6; V gene: TRBV12-5; clone size: .; D gene: TRBD1; CDR3 DNA: TGTGCTAGTGGTCTGGGACAGGGGTATCAGGAGGGGGATTCACCCCTCCACTTT; CDR3 protein: CASGLGQGYQEGDSPLHF
J gene: TRBJ1-2; V gene: TRBV6-6; clone size: few; D gene: .; CDR3 DNA: TGTGCCAGCAGTTACGGCGTGACTAACTATGGCTACACCTTC; CDR3 protein: CASSYGVTNYGYTF
J gene: TRBJ2-3; V gene: TRBV7-2; clone size: .; D gene: TRBD1; CDR3 DNA: TGTGCCAGCAGCTTAGTCCCAGGGGGTGGAAATACGCAGTATTTT; CDR3 protein: CASSLVPGGGNTQYF